Below, 8 T cell receptor beta chains from the same sample are listed, as sequenced in a study of regulatory T cells in long-lasting Graves disease. Regarding time point: newly diagnosed GD, antithyroid drugs for less than 3 months. There was RNA extracted from PBMCs, and the TCR library was made from it. Building the TCR beta libraries relied on iRepertoire HTBI primers, and CDR3 regions underwent Arm-PCR. TCRdb independently ran MiXCR on the multiplex PCR reads; one entry per CDR3 protein. In the table there are 300,000 to 400,000 distinct CDR3 sequences, around 15% of which are singletons. These data were also filed under a second study, of T cells in Graves' hyperthyroidism and ophthalmopathy.

Sequencing was performed on peripheral blood mononuclear cells (PBMCs), taken at new diagnosis, from a patient treated with antithyroid drugs. These TCRs come from a man aged 40-55 years with Graves disease.

The chain is built from TRBV19 and TRBJ2-3; 7 bases are a match to TRBD1. Germline CDR1 reads LNHDA; CDR2 reads SQIVND (reference sequence). Trimming cost V 7 bases and J 8 bases; bases outside gene matches: 12. This CDR3 has 14 residues. CDR3 in amino acids: CASKGQPPGGTQYF. Written as DNA, the CDR3 is TGTGCCAGTAAGGGACAGCCTCCCGGTGGTACGCAGTATTTT.

At least ten counts were recorded for this clonotype. The chain is built from TRBV5-8 and TRBJ2-7; 7 nucleotides match TRBD1. The junction had 3 bases not matched to a gene; V was cut back by 1 base and J by 5 bases. The CDR3 loop spans 13 amino acids. The germline V gene has CDR1 SGHTS and CDR2 YDEGEE. The CDR3 sequence is CASSLYRGDEQYF. The CDR3 nucleotides read TGTGCCAGCAGCTTGTACAGGGGTGACGAGCAGTACTTC.

Only a few counts were recorded for this clonotype. This sequence joins TRBV12-3 or TRBV12-4 and TRBJ2-7; no clear D gene. This CDR3 has 17 amino acids. Trimming cost V 5 bases and J 0 bases, with 20 bases left between them. DNA of the CDR3: TGTGCCAGCAGTCTAAAGAGATTGGCTCCGGGCTCCTACGAGCAGTACTTC. Translation gives CASSLKRLAPGSYEQYF.

This clonotype was picked up many times. The rearrangement uses TRBV2 and TRBJ2-7; D may be TRBD2 (7 bases). V lost 8 bases and J lost 0, with 11 bases in between. The CDR3 has 13 residues. Per germline, CDR1 SNHLY and CDR2 FYNNEI. CDR3: CASGGAGSYEQYF. The DNA for the CDR3 is TGTGCCAGCGGGGGGGCAGGCTCCTACGAGCAGTACTTC.

Points on this clonotype: A much larger clone lies a single base off, so this may be a read error. The chain uses TRBV5-1 and TRBJ2-1; no definite D call. Germline CDR1 is SGHRS and CDR2 is YFSETQ. There are 13 residues in the CDR3. CDR3: CASSRITENEQLF. The CDR3 DNA follows: TGCGCCAGCAGCCGAATTACAGAGAATGAGCAGCTCTTC.

This clonotype was seen at least ten times. This rearrangement joins TRBV2 to TRBJ1-2; 9 bases align to TRBD1. CDR1 is SNHLY and CDR2 is FYNNEI in the germline V gene. V was pared by 10 bases and J by 6 bases, with 6 bases of the junction left unmatched. The CDR3 length is 12 residues. The CDR3 sequence: CATGQGRNGYTF. The CDR3 DNA sequence: TGTGCCACCGGACAGGGGCGTAATGGCTACACCTTC. The entire variable domain, with the rest obtained from reference TRBV2 and TRBJ1-2, is as follows: EPEVTQTPSHQVTQMGQEVILRCVPISNHLYFYWYRQILGQKVEFLVSFYNNEISEKSEIFDDQFSVERPDGSNFTLKIRSTKLEDSAMYFCATGQGRNGYTFGSGTRLTVV.

This clonotype was seen repeatedly, ten times or more. This chain joins TRBV11-2 and TRBJ1-1; possibly TRBD1 for D (6 bases). V was cut by 1 base and J by 0 bases, with 9 bases left in between. This CDR3 is 15 amino acids long. Germline-derived CDR1 and CDR2 are SGHAT and FQNNGV. The CDR3 loop reads CASSLVRGLNTEAFF. The CDR3 DNA sequence: TGTGCCAGCAGCTTAGTGCGGGGGCTGAACACTGAAGCTTTCTTT.

In this sample, this clonotype turned up many times. The chain employs TRBV7-2 and TRBJ1-4; tentatively, D is TRBD1 (6 bases). Germline V lookup: CDR1 SGHTA, CDR2 FQGNSA. Trimming pared 0 bases from V and 6 bases from J, leaving 8 bases between. This CDR3 has 14 residues. CDR3 DNA sequence: TGTGCCAGCAGCTTAGCAGGGGGAGATGAAAAACTGTTTTTT. It translates to CASSLAGGDEKLFF.